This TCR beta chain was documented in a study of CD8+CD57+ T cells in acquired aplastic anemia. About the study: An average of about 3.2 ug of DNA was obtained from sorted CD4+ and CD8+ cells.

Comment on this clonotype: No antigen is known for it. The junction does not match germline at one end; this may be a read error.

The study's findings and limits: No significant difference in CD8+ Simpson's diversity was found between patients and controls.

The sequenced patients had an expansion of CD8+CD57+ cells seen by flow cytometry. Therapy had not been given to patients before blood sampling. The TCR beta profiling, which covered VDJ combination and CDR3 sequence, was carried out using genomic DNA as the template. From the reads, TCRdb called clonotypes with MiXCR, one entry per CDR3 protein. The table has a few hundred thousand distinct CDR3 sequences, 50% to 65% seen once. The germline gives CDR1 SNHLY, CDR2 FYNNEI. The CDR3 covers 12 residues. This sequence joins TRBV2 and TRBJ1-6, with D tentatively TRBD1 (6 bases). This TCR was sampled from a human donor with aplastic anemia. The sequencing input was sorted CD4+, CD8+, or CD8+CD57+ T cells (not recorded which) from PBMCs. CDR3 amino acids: CARQGGNSPLRF. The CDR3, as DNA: TGTGCCAGACAGGGAGGGAATTCACCCCTCCGCTTT.